Following are 6 T cell receptor beta chains from one sample sequenced in a study of blood T cell repertoires in COVID-19. The table came from immunoSEQ multiplex PCR; TCRdb's copy has only in-frame clones and leaves some out. The top ten clones hold roughly 15% of a sample with roughly 130,000 clones, about four fifths of them seen once. Material for sequencing was peripheral blood. The receptors were gathered from a woman between 45 and 65 years old with acute or convalescent COVID-19.

The rearrangement links TRBV6-5 to TRBJ1-6; D is ambiguous. V lost 10 bases, J lost 15 bases, and 22 bases lay in between. This CDR3 contains 13 residues. Germline values: CDR1 MNHEY, CDR2 SVGAGI. CDR3 sequence: CATTEEPLYGLHF. CDR3 in DNA: TGTGCCACCACCGAGGAACCCCTTTATGGCCTCCACTTT.

The J gene is TRBJ1-6, the V gene TRBV5-1, with no clear D. From germline, CDR1 is SGHRS and CDR2 YFSETQ. The CDR3 sequence is 16 residues long. The V end was cut by 1 base, the J end by 6 bases, with 14 bases between. The CDR3: CASSLRMGGGNSPLHF. DNA for the CDR3: TGCGCCAGCAGCTTGAGGATGGGAGGAGGTAATTCACCCCTCCACTTT.

The gene calls are TRBV19 and TRBJ1-1; D is perhaps TRBD1 (6 bases). Deletions cut 9 bases from V and 0 bases from J, with 11 bases between. The germline CDR1 and CDR2 sequences are LNHDA and SQIVND (reference sequence). The CDR3 is 13 amino acids. The CDR3 DNA reads as TGTGCCAGCCGGACAGCCATGAACACTGAAGCTTTCTTT. Translation gives CASRTAMNTEAFF. The entire variable domain, with the rest obtained from reference TRBV19 and TRBJ1-1, is as follows: DGGITQSPKYLFRKEGQNVTLSCEQNLNHDAMYWYRQDPGQGLRLIYYSQIVNDFQKGDIAEGYSVSREKKESFPLTVTSAQKNPTAFYLCASRTAMNTEAFFGQGTRLTVV.

The rearrangement links TRBV5-5 to TRBJ1-5; 8 bases are a match to TRBD1. The V segment lost 4 bases and the J segment 0 bases; nucleotides outside the gene matches: 6. CDR1 SGHKS and CDR2 YYEKEE come from the germline V gene (reference sequence). The CDR3 consists of 16 residues. The CDR3 reads CASSLPGTGSNQPQHF. The CDR3 DNA follows: TGTGCCAGCAGCCTCCCCGGGACAGGTAGCAATCAGCCCCAGCATTTT.

The chain joins TRBV29-1 to TRBJ2-2; 7 bases line up with TRBD1. From germline, CDR1 is SQVTM and CDR2 ANQGSEA. V lost 7 bases to trimming and J lost 8 bases; unmatched junction nucleotides: 16. CDR3 length: 15 amino acids. The CDR3 DNA sequence: TGCAGCGCCCTACCCGGGGACAGTCTGGGGGGGGAGCTGTTTTTT. This codes for CSALPGDSLGGELFF.

The chain combines TRBV19 with TRBJ2-3; possibly TRBD2 for D (6 bases). Germline V gives CDR1 LNHDA, CDR2 SQIVND (reference sequence). V was trimmed by 3 bases and J by 5 bases, leaving 15 bases between them. The CDR3 runs to 15 residues. In DNA form, the CDR3 reads TGTGCCAGTAGTATTGTGTGGGGGGTGAAAGATACGCAGTATTTT. Translated, it gives CASSIVWGVKDTQYF.